What follows are 9 T cell receptor beta chains derived from one specimen sequenced in a study of CD8 T cells in ankylosing spondylitis. These receptors have no known antigen. TCRdb fed the 5' RACE reads into MiXCR, producing one record per CDR3 protein. This sample has about 500,000 distinct CDR3 sequences, with approximately 11% found just once. Notes on the study in general: There was a TCR beta motif, made of several highly homologous variants, that appeared characteristic of ankylosing spondylitis blood.

Material for sequencing was blood, either unsorted or a sorted T cell fraction (not recorded which). All receptors come from a male donor with ankylosing spondylitis.

The DNA of the CDR3 is TGTGCCAGCAGTTTAACGGCGGACCCCCTTACCGGGGAGCTGTTTTTT. This gives the protein CASSLTADPLTGELFF. The chain has TRBV12-3 or TRBV12-4 and TRBJ2-2; D is ambiguous. The CDR3 is made up of 16 amino acids. The ends were cut back, 2 bases at V and 5 bases at J, with 15 bases in the middle.

This clonotype was picked up a small number of times. This chain uses TRBV5-1 with TRBJ2-7; possibly TRBD2 for D (6 bases). The CDR3 spans 15 residues. CDR1 and CDR2 (germline): SGHRS, YFSETQ. V was trimmed by 0 bases and J by 4 bases, leaving 14 bases between them. The CDR3 nucleotides read TGCGCCAGCAGCTTGGTCCCGGGAGAGGGATACGAGCAGTACTTC. The encoded protein is CASSLVPGEGYEQYF.

Ten or more counts support this clonotype. The chain combines TRBV5-1 with TRBJ2-1; D could derive from TRBD1 or TRBD2 (5 bases each). The CDR3 spans 14 residues. The V gene's germline CDR1 is SGHRS and CDR2 YFSETQ. V lost 0 bases to trimming and J lost 4 bases, with 8 bases between them. CDR3 protein: CASSLGDGYNEQFF. DNA for the CDR3: TGCGCCAGCAGCTTGGGGGACGGATACAATGAGCAGTTCTTC.

This rearrangement joins TRBV11-2 to TRBJ2-7, with TRBD1 as a possible D gene (7 bases). The V end was cut by 5 bases, the J end by 6 bases, with 17 bases between. Germline CDR1 is SGHAT and CDR2 is FQNNGV. This CDR3 has 14 amino acids. The CDR3 DNA is TGTGCCAGCAGCGCAAAGACAGGGAGGCTCGAGCAGTACTTC. This sequence encodes CASSAKTGRLEQYF. Drawing the rest from reference TRBV11-2 and TRBJ2-7, the complete variable domain is EAGVAQSPRYKIIEKRQSVAFWCNPISGHATLYWYQQILGQGPKLLIQFQNNGVVDDSQLPKDRFSAERLKGVDSTLKIQPAKLEDSAVYLCASSAKTGRLEQYFGPGTRLTVT.

This clonotype has just a few counts. The J gene is TRBJ1-1, the V gene TRBV20-1; D is ambiguous. The CDR3 runs to 13 residues. Germline V gives CDR1 DFQATT, CDR2 SNEGSKA (reference sequence). The V gene lost 1 base and the J gene lost 0 bases, with 6 bases spanning the gap. CDR3 sequence: CSARGRMNTEAFF. Here the CDR3 DNA reads TGCAGTGCTAGAGGTCGCATGAACACTGAAGCTTTCTTT.

This clonotype has a handful of counts. As DNA, the CDR3 is TGCAGCTTCGATCCAGGCACAGATACGCAGTATTTT. Translation gives CSFDPGTDTQYF. The rearrangement links TRBV29-1 to TRBJ2-3; the D is unclear. Trimming removed 8 bases at V and 1 base at J, with 10 bases between. Germline V gene lookup returns CDR1 SQVTM and CDR2 ANQGSEA. The CDR3 spans 12 residues.

This clonotype was seen ten or more times. The chain is built from TRBV24-1 and TRBJ1-1; D is unresolved. Trimming cost V 1 base and J 7 bases, with 9 bases left between them. CDR3 length: 13 amino acids. Germline loops: CDR1 KGHDR, CDR2 SFDVKD. CDR3 protein: CATSDLRGGEAFF. The CDR3 DNA sequence: TGTGCCACCAGTGATTTAAGAGGCGGTGAAGCTTTCTTT.

V and J are TRBV5-1 and TRBJ2-7; 11 bases line up with TRBD2. V shed 4 bases, J shed 1 base, and the junction held 4 bases outside the gene matches. From germline, CDR1 is SGHRS and CDR2 YFSETQ. This CDR3 region has 15 residues. CDR3 coding DNA: TGCGCCAGCAGCCAGGGACTAGCGGAGTCCTACGAGCAGTACTTC. It is translated as CASSQGLAESYEQYF.

Many counts were recorded for this clonotype. The V gene is TRBV12-3 or TRBV12-4, the J gene TRBJ2-7; D uncertain. The CDR3 is made up of 13 amino acids. V gave up 5 bases and J gave up 0 bases, with 8 bases separating them. The CDR3 DNA reads as TGTGCCAGCAGTCACGGGTCCTCCTACGAGCAGTACTTC. Its protein product is CASSHGSSYEQYF.